Detailed here is one T cell receptor (beta chain). Antigen unknown. At one end the junction does not follow the germline gene, possibly because of a read error. The germline V gene encodes CDR1 SGHRS and CDR2 YFSETQ. This CDR3 is built from 12 residues. The entry originates in a study of metastatic and nonmetastatic thyroid tumors. About the study: Across blood and tumor or nodule tissue, repertoires from malignant and benign thyroid patients were compared with one another.

Study findings and constraints: Reported TCR beta diversity, measured in blood and tumor, was significantly higher for malignant thyroid tumors than for benign nodules.

Patients had received no treatment of any kind before thyroid surgery. Authors' analysis steps: A distant-metastasis classifier for papillary thyroid cancer was built using CDR3 differences across clinicopathological groups. With MiXCR, TCRdb called clones anew from the PCR reads. TCRdb's processing, not the authors' own work, is the source of the V and J calls. The sample comprises around 41,000 clones, roughly 31% of which are singletons, and almost 10% rests with the top ten. Sequencing input: blood. The V and J genes are TRBV5-1 and TRBJ1-2; the D is unclear. This clonotype was obtained from a male donor with papillary thyroid cancer or a benign thyroid nodule (not recorded which). Some clones in this sample may be carry-over from other donors' samples. The CDR3 is CASSLGNYGYTF. CDR3 sequence (DNA): TGCGCCAGCAGTTTGGGCAACTATGGCTACACCTTC.